The next 11 T cell receptor beta chains were all read from a single sample in a study of shared clonotypes between healthy human individuals (dated by TCRdb to about 2020). Library construction relied on the immunoSEQ multiplex PCR assay. Held by TCRdb, this immuneACCESS table contains in-frame sequences only and omits some clones. Under half of the omission traces to an unresolved V gene where checked; the cause of the rest is unknown. This sample gives about 2 million clones in total; roughly 95% of them show up just once. The ten largest clones capture roughly 0.13% of the sample. Sequenced material: naive CD4+ T cells sorted from blood. In light of the paper, this sample's cell subset or site label describes: CD45RA+ positively selected. These receptors originate from a man younger than 30 in good health.

J is TRBJ2-7 and V is TRBV28, with TRBD1 identical over 8 bases. The trim removed 5 bases at V and 3 bases at J, leaving 9 bases unmatched. CDR3 length: 15 amino acids. CDR1 is MDHEN and CDR2 is SYDVKM in the germline V gene. The CDR3 spells CASSLTRTGRYEQYF. CDR3 nucleotides: TGTGCCAGCAGTCTCACCCGGACAGGGCGCTACGAGCAGTACTTC.

The J gene is TRBJ2-5, the V gene TRBV5-1; no reliable D call. There are 13 residues in the CDR3. CDR1 SGHRS and CDR2 YFSETQ come from the germline V gene. The V end was cut by 4 bases, the J end by 5 bases, with 12 bases between. The DNA for the CDR3 is TGCGCCAGCAGCGGCCCCGGGTGGGAGACCCAGTACTTC. It translates to CASSGPGWETQYF.

With respect to this clone: Other DNA sequences from this sample encode an identical CDR3 as well. The genes are TRBV18 and TRBJ2-7; TRBD2 might be the D (6 bases). Trimming removed 0 bases from V and 2 bases from J, with 11 bases in between. Germline V gene sequence: CDR1 KGHSH, CDR2 LQKENI. This CDR3 region has 15 residues. The CDR3 is CASSPPGTGPYEQYF. CDR3 nucleotides: TGTGCCAGCTCACCACCCGGGACTGGTCCCTACGAGCAGTACTTC.

This chain connects TRBV6-1 to TRBJ2-1; 7 bases map to TRBD2. This CDR3 region has 15 residues. The V segment lost 6 bases and the J segment 2 bases; nucleotides outside the gene matches: 7. The germline V gene has CDR1 MNHNS and CDR2 SASEGT. CDR3 coding DNA: TGTGCCAGCAGCGACCGGGGGGAGCCCTACAATGAGCAGTTCTTC. This sequence encodes CASSDRGEPYNEQFF.

V and J are TRBV4-1 and TRBJ2-7; TRBD1 agrees at 8 bases. Per germline, CDR1 MGHRA and CDR2 YSYEKL. The CDR3 is made up of 17 amino acids. After removal of 3 bases from V and 7 bases from J, the junction contained 17 bases not matched to a gene. The CDR3 nucleotides are TGCGCCAGCAGCCATCCACCCGGGGCAGGGGGCTCGAAGGAGCAGTACTTC. The encoded protein is CASSHPPGAGGSKEQYF.

This chain connects TRBV19 to TRBJ1-5; D unresolved. With 6 bases removed from V and 0 bases from J, the gap between germline ends came to 6 bases. This CDR3 is 13 amino acids long. The germline V gene encodes CDR1 LNHDA and CDR2 SQIVND (reference sequence). The CDR3 DNA follows: TGTGCCAGTAGGAGGTATAGCAATCAGCCCCAGCATTTT. This sequence encodes CASRRYSNQPQHF.

J is TRBJ2-7 and V is TRBV5-1; D perhaps matches TRBD2 (5 bases). The CDR3 spans 12 residues. Germline V gene lookup returns CDR1 SGHRS and CDR2 YFSETQ. Trimming removed 4 bases from V and 2 bases from J, with 7 bases in between. The CDR3 spells CASSNGAYEQYF. For the CDR3, the DNA is TGCGCCAGCAGCAACGGGGCCTACGAGCAGTACTTC.

A word on this clone: This sample includes further DNA sequences coding for the same CDR3. The chain links TRBV7-9 to TRBJ1-4; 7 bases fit TRBD1. The CDR3 has 14 residues. Germline assignment: CDR1 SEHNR and CDR2 FQNEAQ (reference sequence). V shed 3 bases, J shed 3 bases, and the junction held 1 base outside the gene matches. The CDR3 bases are TGTGCCAGCAGCTTTGACAGGGCTAATGAAAAACTGTTTTTT. It is translated as CASSFDRANEKLFF.

This clone was seen a single time. The chain carries TRBV7-9 and TRBJ1-1, with a possible D match to TRBD1 (5 bases). The CDR3 is made up of 15 amino acids. Germline V CDR1 and CDR2: SEHNR, FQNEAQ (reference sequence). Trimming shortened V by 8 bases and J by 2 bases, and 18 bases separated the two germline ends. CDR3 sequence (DNA): TGTGCCAGCGGCTCAAGGAGGGGCGAAAACACTGAAGCTTTCTTT. Amino acid sequence: CASGSRRGENTEAFF.

This sequence joins TRBV7-2 and TRBJ2-5; D is tentatively TRBD1 or TRBD2 (6 bases each). This CDR3 has 16 amino acids. The V gene's germline CDR1 is SGHTA and CDR2 FQGNSA. V shed 1 base and J shed 3 bases, with 15 bases lying between them. CDR3 amino acids: CASSLVLPGAKETQYF. DNA for the CDR3: TGTGCCAGCAGCTTAGTCCTGCCGGGGGCAAAAGAGACCCAGTACTTC.

This clone was seen ten or more times. The gene calls are TRBV18 and TRBJ2-1; 7 bases line up with TRBD2. The V and J ends lost 0 bases and 12 bases, in that order; junction bases with no gene match: 5. The CDR3 is 13 residues long. The germline CDR1 and CDR2 sequences are KGHSH and LQKENI. Here the CDR3 DNA reads TGTGCCAGCTCACCACCGGGGGGGAGTGGGCAGTTCTTC. Encoded protein: CASSPPGGSGQFF.